This T cell receptor beta chain originates from a study of T cell clonotyping in hematopoietic cell transplantation (TCRdb year 2021). Background for the entire study: The study collected over a hundred blood samples from some 33 consecutive transplant recipients and their related donors. Patient recruitment ran from September 2015 to early 2017, and follow-up continued until late 2020 or death.

Of note for this clone: The antigen it recognizes is unknown. Nothing much larger sits one base from this clone, and base qualities are not available.

In light of the paper, this sample's time point label describes: 180 days after allo-HCT. Blood from recipients was drawn roughly 28 days before transplant, then again at days 30, 100 and 180 after transplant. Using Nuclei Lysis Solution, genomic DNA was extracted from unfractionated peripheral blood mononuclear cells that were either fresh or cryopreserved. Broader findings and caveats from the paper: Only a small fraction of recipient repertoires overlapped donor repertoires, with over 97% appearing de novo at the given depth. Recipient TCR diversity fell after transplant, with pathologically expanded clonotypes rising progressively from day 30 to day 180. Broader TCR repertoire diversity after transplant was predicted by Inverse Simpson Index values from donors and from recipients before transplant. The sample size was limited, and because cells were not sorted, the contributions of CD4 and CD8 repertoires could not be separated.

The CDR3 runs 15 amino acids, cysteine and phenylalanine included. CDR3 DNA is the only sequence kept; it has 45 bases, read in frame from the first base. The V and J ends are trimmed by 4 bases and 1 base, leaving 11 bases between them. Based on the germline V gene, the CDR1 and CDR2 sequences are SGHTA and FQGNSA. The immunoSEQ assay, a bias-controlled multiplex PCR with V- and J-specific primers, was used to amplify TCR beta CDR3 regions from genomic DNA. A second PCR step added a proprietary barcode and Illumina adapter sequences to the CDR3 amplicons. An Illumina MiSeq instrument was used for sequencing of the CDR3 libraries. Per the original workflow: Export and quality control were performed with immunoSEQ Analyzer 3.0, and downstream analyses were performed with R Bioconductor and Immunarch. Only productive rearrangements in the normalized downsampled data set were used to calculate repertoire metrics. In the normalized cohort, clonotypes with more than 5 templates were defined as pathologically expanded. Repertoire diversity was measured with the Inverse Simpson Index. CMV-specificity analyses were carried out on the non-normalized data set to capture all clonotypes. TCRdb mirrors the immuneACCESS table, restricted to in-frame sequences. Some clones are absent from its copies; in checked studies, under half trace to an unresolved V gene, and the reason for the others is unknown. V, J and clone size are those of that table, while D and trimming were read from the DNA. This sample holds fewer than 5,500 clones; around 85% were observed only once. Roughly 20% of the sample comes from the top ten.

The source is a male patient aged 55 to 69 who had an allogeneic stem cell transplant from an unrelated donor, so T cells may come from the graft donor. Some clones in this sample may be carry-over from other donors' samples. Sequences were derived from peripheral blood mononuclear cells, sampled 180 days after allogeneic stem cell transplant. The chain joins TRBV7-2 to TRBJ2-1, with the D segment possibly TRBD1 or TRBD2, each aligning over 5 bases. The DNA sequence is as follows: TGTGCCAGCAGCTCGACCGGGACGTCCTACAATGAGCAGTTCTTC. This translates into CASSSTGTSYNEQFF. The full variable domain, completed from the reference TRBV7-2 and TRBJ2-1 proteins outside the CDR3, reads GAGVSQSPSNKVTEKGKDVELRCDPISGHTALYWYRQSLGQGLEFLIYFQGNSAPDKSGLPSDRFSAERTGGSVSTLTIQRTQQEDSAVYLCASSSTGTSYNEQFFGPGTRLTVL.